This T cell receptor beta chain was observed in a study of T cell responses to AZD1222 COVID-19 vaccine. The assay was immunoSEQ multiplex PCR, and TCRdb's table has in-frame clones only and misses some. The table has roughly 97,000 clones, approximately 89% seen once; the top ten hold over 6.5%. Findings and caveats of the study: Within unmutated variant regions lay the reported targets of nearly half of spike-specific TCRs. Most donors were white British, females outnumbered males, and clonal diversity was possibly underestimated.

Between the trimmed V and J ends, which lost 1 base and 4 bases, there was a span of 13 bases. The germline V gene encodes CDR1 LGHNA and CDR2 YNFKEQ. The CDR3 consists of 15 residues. To note about this clone: The antigen remains unidentified.

This clonotype was obtained from an adult in good health. The chain carries TRBV4-2 and TRBJ1-2; no clear D gene. The input for sequencing was peripheral blood, taken on day 0 of AZD1222 vaccination. Written as DNA, the CDR3 is TGTGCCAGCAGCCAAGTTTCTGAAAGCACCTATGGCTACACCTTC. Amino acids: CASSQVSESTYGYTF.